This T cell receptor beta chain stems from a study of T cells after somatic rescue of genetic block (dated by TCRdb to 2018 to 2021). Background on the whole study: The study assessed how robust, over the long term, a T-cell system was when the system had developed through somatic rescue of a genetic block in T-cell development.

CDR1 SEHNR and CDR2 FQNEAQ were looked up in the germline V gene (reference sequence). From its cysteine to its phenylalanine, the CDR3 spans 14 amino acids. Left in the record is the CDR3 DNA by itself, 42 bases read in frame from the first base. V lost 5 bases and J lost 0 bases; the stretch between them is 11 bases long. The method was the immunoSEQ multiplex PCR assay. The clones in this table, taken by TCRdb from immuneACCESS, are in-frame only. Not every clone is retained; where verified, under half of the shortfall comes from an unresolved V gene, and the cause of the rest is unknown. For this sample the table gives tens of thousands of clones, of which 85% to 95% were detected only once. The top ten hold approximately 2.9% of the sample. With regard to this clone: Its antigen remains undetermined. No qualities accompany the bases; no much larger clone lies one base away.

This clonotype was obtained from a man aged 35 to 55. The material sequenced was peripheral blood mononuclear cells (PBMCs). This sequence uses TRBV7-9 and TRBJ2-7; the D gene is possibly TRBD1, with 6 bases matching. The CDR3 reads as follows: CASSQRDNSYEQYF. At the DNA level, the sequence is TGTGCCAGCAGCCAACGGGACAACTCCTACGAGCAGTACTTC.